This section outlines one T cell receptor beta chain sequence together with its context. The source of the sample is a study of blood T cell repertoires in COVID-19. The CDR3 contains 13 residues. V lost 5 bases, J lost 4 bases, and 9 bases lay in between. Germline values: CDR1 SGHTA, CDR2 FQGNSA. The table came from immunoSEQ multiplex PCR; TCRdb's copy has only in-frame clones and leaves some out. The repertoire holds 250,000 to 300,000 clones, with 88% as singletons. The origin of this receptor is a woman in her sixties or seventies in a cohort exposed to, infected with or recovered from COVID-19 (not recorded which). The V gene is TRBV7-2, the J gene TRBJ1-5, with D maybe TRBD1 (6 bases). Sequencing input: PBMCs or T cells enriched from blood (not recorded which). CDR3 sequence reads: CASSVDRNQPQHF. The CDR3, as DNA: TGTGCCAGCAGCGTGGACAGAAATCAGCCCCAGCATTTT.